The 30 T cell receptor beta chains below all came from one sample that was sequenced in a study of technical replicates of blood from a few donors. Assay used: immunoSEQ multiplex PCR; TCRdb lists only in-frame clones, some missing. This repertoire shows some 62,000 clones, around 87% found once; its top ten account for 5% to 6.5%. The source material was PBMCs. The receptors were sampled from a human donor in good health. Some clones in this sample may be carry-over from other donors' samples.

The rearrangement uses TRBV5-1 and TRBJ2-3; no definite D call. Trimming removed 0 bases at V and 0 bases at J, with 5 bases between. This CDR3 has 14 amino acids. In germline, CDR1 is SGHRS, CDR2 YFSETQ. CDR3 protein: CASSLASSTDTQYF. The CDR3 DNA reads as TGCGCCAGCAGCTTGGCCTCTAGCACAGATACGCAGTATTTT. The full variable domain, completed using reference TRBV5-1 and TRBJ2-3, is KAGVTQTPRYLIKTRGQQVTLSCSPISGHRSVSWYQQTPGQGLQFLFEYFSETQRNKGNFPGRFSGRQFSNSRSEMNVSTLELGDSALYLCASSLASSTDTQYFGPGTRLTVL.

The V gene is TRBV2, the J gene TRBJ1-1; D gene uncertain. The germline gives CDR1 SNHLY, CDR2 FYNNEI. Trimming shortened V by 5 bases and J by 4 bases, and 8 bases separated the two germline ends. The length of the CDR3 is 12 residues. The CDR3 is CASSRSSTEAFF. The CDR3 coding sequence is TGTGCCAGCAGTCGGAGCAGCACTGAAGCTTTCTTT.

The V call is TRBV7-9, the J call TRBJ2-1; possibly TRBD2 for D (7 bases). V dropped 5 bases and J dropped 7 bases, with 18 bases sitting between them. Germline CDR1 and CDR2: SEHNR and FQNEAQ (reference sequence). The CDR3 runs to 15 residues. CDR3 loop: CASSARGGAQNEQFF. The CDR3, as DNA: TGTGCCAGCAGCGCAAGAGGGGGGGCGCAAAATGAGCAGTTCTTC.

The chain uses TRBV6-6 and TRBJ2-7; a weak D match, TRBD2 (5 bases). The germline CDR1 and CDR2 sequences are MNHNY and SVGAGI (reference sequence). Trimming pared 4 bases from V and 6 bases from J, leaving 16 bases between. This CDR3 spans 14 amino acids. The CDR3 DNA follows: TGTGCCAGCAGTTTAGCCTCCGGGATATTCGAGCAGTACTTC. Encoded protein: CASSLASGIFEQYF.

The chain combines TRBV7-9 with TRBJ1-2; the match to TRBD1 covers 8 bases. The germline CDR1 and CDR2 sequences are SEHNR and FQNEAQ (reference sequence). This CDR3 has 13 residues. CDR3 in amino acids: CTGGITGNYGYTF. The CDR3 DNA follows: TGTACAGGGGGAATCACAGGGAACTATGGCTACACCTTC.

CDR3 loop: CASSSWRGQSANEQFF. The CDR3 coding sequence is TGTGCCAGCAGCTCTTGGAGGGGGCAGTCGGCCAATGAGCAGTTCTTC. This rearrangement joins TRBV7-6 to TRBJ2-1; D perhaps matches TRBD1 (7 bases). The V end lost 4 bases, the J end lost 6 bases, and 19 bases lay between the germline ends. The CDR3 runs to 16 residues. Germline V gene sequence: CDR1 SGHVS, CDR2 FNYEAQ.

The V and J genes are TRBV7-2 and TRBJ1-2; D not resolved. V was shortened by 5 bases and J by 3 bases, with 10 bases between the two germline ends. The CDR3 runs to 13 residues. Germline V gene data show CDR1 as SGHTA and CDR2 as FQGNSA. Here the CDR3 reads CASSRGWDYGYTF. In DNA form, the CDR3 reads TGTGCCAGCAGCCGAGGTTGGGACTATGGCTACACCTTC.

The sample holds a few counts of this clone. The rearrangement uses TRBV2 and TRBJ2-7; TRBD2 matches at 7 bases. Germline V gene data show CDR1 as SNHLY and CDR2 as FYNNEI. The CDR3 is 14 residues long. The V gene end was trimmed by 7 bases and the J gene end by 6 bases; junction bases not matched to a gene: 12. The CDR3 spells CASILTSSSSEQYF. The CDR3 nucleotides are TGTGCCAGCATTCTGACTAGCTCCTCTTCCGAGCAGTACTTC.

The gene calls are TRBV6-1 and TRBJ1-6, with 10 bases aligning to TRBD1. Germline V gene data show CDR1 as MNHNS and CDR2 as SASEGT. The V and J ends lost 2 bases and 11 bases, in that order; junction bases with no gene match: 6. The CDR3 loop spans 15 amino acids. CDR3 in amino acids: CASSERRTGGTPLHF. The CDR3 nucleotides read TGTGCCAGCAGTGAACGCCGGACAGGGGGGACACCCCTCCACTTT.

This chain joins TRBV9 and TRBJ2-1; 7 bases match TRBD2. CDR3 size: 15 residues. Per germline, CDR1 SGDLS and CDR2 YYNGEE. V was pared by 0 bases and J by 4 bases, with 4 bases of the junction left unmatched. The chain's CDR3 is CASSVGASGYNEQFF. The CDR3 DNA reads TGTGCCAGCAGCGTAGGTGCTAGCGGATACAATGAGCAGTTCTTC.

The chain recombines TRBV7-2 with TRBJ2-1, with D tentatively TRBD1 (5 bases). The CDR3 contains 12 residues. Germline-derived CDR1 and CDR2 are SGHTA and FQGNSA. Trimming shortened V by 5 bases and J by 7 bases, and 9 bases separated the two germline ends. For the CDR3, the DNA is TGTGCCAGCAGCCACAGGTCGAATGAGCAGTTCTTC. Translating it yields CASSHRSNEQFF.

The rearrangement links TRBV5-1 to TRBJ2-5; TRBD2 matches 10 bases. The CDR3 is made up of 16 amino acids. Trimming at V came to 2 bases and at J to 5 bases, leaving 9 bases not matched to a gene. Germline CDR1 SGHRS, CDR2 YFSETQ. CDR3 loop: CASSFLAGTSVETQYF. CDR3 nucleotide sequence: TGCGCCAGCAGCTTTCTCGCTGGGACTAGCGTTGAGACCCAGTACTTC.

The CDR3 nucleotides read TGTGCCAGCAGTCGACAGGGAGTAGGATATGGCTACACCTTC. Protein product: CASSRQGVGYGYTF. The chain recombines TRBV7-2 with TRBJ1-2, with TRBD1 matching over 7 bases. This CDR3 comprises 14 residues. The V and J ends lost 6 bases and 5 bases, in that order; junction bases with no gene match: 9. Germline CDR1 is SGHTA and CDR2 is FQGNSA. Supplemented by reference TRBV7-2 and TRBJ1-2, the full variable domain reads GAGVSQSPSNKVTEKGKDVELRCDPISGHTALYWYRQSLGQGLEFLIYFQGNSAPDKSGLPSDRFSAERTGGSVSTLTIQRTQQEDSAVYLCASSRQGVGYGYTFGSGTRLTVV.

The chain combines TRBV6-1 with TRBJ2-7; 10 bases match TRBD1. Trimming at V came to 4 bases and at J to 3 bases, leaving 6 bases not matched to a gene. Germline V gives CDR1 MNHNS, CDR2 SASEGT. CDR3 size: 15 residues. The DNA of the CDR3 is TGTGCCAGCAGTGCATCCGGGACAGGGGACTACGAGCAGTACTTC. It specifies CASSASGTGDYEQYF.

CDR3 region: CASSPRASGRSTYNEQFF. The CDR3 region has the DNA TGCGCCAGCAGCCCACGAGCTAGCGGGAGGTCCACCTACAATGAGCAGTTCTTC. This chain links TRBV4-1 with TRBJ2-1, with 11 bases identical to TRBD2. The germline V gene encodes CDR1 MGHRA and CDR2 YSYEKL. The CDR3 runs 18 residues. V was clipped by 4 bases and J by 2 bases; unmatched bases: 10.

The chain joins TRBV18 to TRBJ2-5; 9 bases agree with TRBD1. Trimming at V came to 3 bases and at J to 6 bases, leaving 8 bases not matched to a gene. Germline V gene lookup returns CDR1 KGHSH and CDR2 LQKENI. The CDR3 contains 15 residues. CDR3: CASSPRQGEGKTQYF. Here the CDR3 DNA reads TGTGCCAGCTCACCCCGACAGGGGGAGGGAAAGACCCAGTACTTC.

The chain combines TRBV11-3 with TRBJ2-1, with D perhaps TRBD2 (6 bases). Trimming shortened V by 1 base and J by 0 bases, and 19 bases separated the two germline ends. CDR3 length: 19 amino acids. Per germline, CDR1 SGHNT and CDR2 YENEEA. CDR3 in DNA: TGTGCCAGCAGCTTAGGCCGGTGGGACTCCCCCAGCTCCTACAATGAGCAGTTCTTC. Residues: CASSLGRWDSPSSYNEQFF.

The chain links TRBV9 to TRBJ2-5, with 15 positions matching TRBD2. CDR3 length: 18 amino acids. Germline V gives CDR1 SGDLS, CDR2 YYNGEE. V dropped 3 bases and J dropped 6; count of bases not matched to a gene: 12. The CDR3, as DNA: TGTGCCAGCAGCGCGAGCCCCGGACTAGCGGGAGGGTGGAAGACCCAGTACTTC. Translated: CASSASPGLAGGWKTQYF.

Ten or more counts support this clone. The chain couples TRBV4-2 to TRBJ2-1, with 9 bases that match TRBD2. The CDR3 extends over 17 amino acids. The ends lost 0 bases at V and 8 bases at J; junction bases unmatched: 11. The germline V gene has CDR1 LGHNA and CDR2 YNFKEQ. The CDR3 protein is CASSQESLAGAVDEQFF. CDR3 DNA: TGTGCCAGCAGCCAAGAGTCATTAGCGGGGGCCGTGGATGAGCAGTTCTTC.

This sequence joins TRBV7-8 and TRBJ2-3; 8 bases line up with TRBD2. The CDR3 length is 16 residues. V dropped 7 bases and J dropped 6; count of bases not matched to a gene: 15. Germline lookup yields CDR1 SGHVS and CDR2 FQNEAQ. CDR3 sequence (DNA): TGTGCCAGCACCGTTAATCGGGCGGGAGGTGTGGATACGCAGTATTTT. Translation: CASTVNRAGGVDTQYF.

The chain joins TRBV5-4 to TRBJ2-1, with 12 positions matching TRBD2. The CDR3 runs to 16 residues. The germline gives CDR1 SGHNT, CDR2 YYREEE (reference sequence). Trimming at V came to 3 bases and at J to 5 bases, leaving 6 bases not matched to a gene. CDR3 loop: CASSSGLAGYNNEQFF. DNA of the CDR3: TGTGCCAGCAGCTCCGGACTAGCGGGGTACAACAATGAGCAGTTCTTC.

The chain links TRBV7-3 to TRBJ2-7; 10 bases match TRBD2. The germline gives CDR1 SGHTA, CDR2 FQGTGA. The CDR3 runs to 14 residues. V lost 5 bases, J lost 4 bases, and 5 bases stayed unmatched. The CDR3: CASSILAGGYEQYF. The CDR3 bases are TGTGCCAGCAGCATCTTAGCGGGGGGTTACGAGCAGTACTTC.

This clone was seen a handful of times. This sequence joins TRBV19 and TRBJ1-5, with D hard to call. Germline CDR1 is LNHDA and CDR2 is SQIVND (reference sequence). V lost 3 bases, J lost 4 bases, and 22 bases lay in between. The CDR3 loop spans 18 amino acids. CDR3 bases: TGTGCCAGTAGTATGACGCTTGGCGGCGGAAGGCTTAATCAGCCCCAGCATTTT. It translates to CASSMTLGGGRLNQPQHF. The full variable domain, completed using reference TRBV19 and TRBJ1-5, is DGGITQSPKYLFRKEGQNVTLSCEQNLNHDAMYWYRQDPGQGLRLIYYSQIVNDFQKGDIAEGYSVSREKKESFPLTVTSAQKNPTAFYLCASSMTLGGGRLNQPQHFGDGTRLSIL.

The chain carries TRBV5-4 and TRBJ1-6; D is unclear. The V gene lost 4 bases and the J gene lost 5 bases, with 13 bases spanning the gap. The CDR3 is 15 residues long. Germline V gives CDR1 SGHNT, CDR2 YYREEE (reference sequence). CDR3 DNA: TGTGCCAGCAGCCAAGGTGGGCGCGATAATTCACCCCTCCACTTT. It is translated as CASSQGGRDNSPLHF.

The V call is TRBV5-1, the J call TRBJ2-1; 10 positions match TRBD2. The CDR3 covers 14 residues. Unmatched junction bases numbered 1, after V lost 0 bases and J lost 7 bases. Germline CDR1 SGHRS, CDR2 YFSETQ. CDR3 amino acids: CASSLGGLANEQFF. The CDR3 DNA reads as TGCGCCAGCAGCTTGGGGGGACTAGCGAATGAGCAGTTCTTC. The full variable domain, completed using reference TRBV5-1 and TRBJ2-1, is KAGVTQTPRYLIKTRGQQVTLSCSPISGHRSVSWYQQTPGQGLQFLFEYFSETQRNKGNFPGRFSGRQFSNSRSEMNVSTLELGDSALYLCASSLGGLANEQFFGPGTRLTVL.

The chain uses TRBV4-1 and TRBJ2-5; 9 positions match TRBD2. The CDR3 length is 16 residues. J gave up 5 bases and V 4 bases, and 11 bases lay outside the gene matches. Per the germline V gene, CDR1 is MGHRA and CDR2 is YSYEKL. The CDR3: CASSPPRAGGRETQYF. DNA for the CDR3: TGCGCCAGCAGCCCCCCTAGGGCGGGAGGGCGGGAGACCCAGTACTTC.

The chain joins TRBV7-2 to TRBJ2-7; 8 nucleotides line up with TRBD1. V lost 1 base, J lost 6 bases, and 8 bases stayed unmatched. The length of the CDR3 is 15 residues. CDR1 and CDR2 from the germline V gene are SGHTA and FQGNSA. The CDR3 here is CASSLDRGTGIEQYF. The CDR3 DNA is TGTGCCAGCAGCTTAGATAGGGGGACAGGAATCGAGCAGTACTTC.

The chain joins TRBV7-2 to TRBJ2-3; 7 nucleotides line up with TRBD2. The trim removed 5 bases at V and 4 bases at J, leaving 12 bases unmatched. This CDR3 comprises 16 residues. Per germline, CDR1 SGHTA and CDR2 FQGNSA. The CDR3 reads CASSRPGGRGADTQYF. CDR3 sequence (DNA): TGTGCCAGCAGCCGACCTGGCGGGAGAGGGGCAGATACGCAGTATTTT.

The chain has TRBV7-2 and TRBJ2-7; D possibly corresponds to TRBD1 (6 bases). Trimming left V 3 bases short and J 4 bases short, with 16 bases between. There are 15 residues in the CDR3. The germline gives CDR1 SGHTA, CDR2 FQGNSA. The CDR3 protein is CASSFTRSGAYEQYF. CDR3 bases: TGTGCCAGCAGCTTTACCCGCTCAGGGGCTTACGAGCAGTACTTC.

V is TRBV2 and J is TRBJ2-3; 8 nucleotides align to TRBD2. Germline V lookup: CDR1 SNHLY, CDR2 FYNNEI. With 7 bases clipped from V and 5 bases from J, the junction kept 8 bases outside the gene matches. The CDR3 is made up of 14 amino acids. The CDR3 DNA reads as TGTGCCAGCAAGGCAGCGGGAGCGGTAGATACGCAGTATTTT. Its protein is CASKAAGAVDTQYF.